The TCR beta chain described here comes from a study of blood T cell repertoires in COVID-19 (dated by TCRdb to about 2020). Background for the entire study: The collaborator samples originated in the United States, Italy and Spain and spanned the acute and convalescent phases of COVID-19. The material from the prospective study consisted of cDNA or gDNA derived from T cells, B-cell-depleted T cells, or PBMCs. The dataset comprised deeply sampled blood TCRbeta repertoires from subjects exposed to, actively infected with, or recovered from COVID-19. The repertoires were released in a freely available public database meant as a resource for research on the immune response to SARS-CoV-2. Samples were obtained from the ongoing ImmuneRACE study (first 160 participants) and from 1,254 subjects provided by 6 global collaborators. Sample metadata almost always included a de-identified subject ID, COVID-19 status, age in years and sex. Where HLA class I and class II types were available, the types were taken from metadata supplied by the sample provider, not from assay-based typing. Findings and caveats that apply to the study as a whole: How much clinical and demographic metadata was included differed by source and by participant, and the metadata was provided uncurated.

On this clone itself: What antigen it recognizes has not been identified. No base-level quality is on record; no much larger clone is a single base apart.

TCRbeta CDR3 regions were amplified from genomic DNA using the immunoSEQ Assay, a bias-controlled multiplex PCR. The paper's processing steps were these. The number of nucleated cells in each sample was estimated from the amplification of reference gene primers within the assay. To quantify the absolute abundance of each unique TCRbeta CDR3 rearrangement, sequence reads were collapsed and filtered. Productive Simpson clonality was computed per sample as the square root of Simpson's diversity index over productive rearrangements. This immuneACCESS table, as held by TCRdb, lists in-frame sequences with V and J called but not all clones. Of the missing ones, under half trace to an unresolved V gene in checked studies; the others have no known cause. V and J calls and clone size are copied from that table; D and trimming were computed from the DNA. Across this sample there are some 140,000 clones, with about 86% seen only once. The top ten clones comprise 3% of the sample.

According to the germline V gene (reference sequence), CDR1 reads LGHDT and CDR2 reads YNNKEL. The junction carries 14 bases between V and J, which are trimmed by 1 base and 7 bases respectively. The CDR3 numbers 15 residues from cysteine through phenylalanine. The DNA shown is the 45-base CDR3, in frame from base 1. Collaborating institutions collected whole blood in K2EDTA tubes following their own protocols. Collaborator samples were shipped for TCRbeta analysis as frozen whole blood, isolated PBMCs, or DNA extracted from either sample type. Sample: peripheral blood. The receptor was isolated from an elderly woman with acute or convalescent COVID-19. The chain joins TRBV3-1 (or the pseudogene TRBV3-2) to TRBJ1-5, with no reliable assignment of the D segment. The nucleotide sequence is TGTGCCAGCAGCCAAGGGGCCCATGGGTACCAGCCCCAGCATTTT. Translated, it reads CASSQGAHGYQPQHF.